The 4 T cell receptor beta chains listed next were all sequenced from one sample in a study of siplizumab effects on memory and regulatory T cells. Only in-frame clones appear in the TCRdb table, and some are missing; sequencing was by immunoSEQ multiplex PCR. Here the sample spans more than 95,000 clones, 85% to 95% being singletons. What was sequenced was CD4+ T cells sorted from blood. These receptors were obtained from a human donor in good health.

V is TRBV11-2 and J is TRBJ2-7; D gene ambiguous. CDR1 is SGHAT, CDR2 FQNNGV, per germline. This CDR3 spans 15 amino acids. V gave up 3 bases and J gave up 3 bases, with 15 bases separating them. The chain's CDR3 is CASSLTFTVDYEQYF. CDR3 nucleotides: TGTGCCAGCAGCTTGACTTTCACAGTAGACTACGAGCAGTACTTC.

The rearrangement uses TRBV7-3 and TRBJ2-3; TRBD2 agrees at 11 bases. The CDR3 extends over 15 amino acids. CDR1 SGHTA and CDR2 FQGTGA come from the germline V gene. V trimming: 5 bases; J trimming: 8 bases; junction bases outside the gene matches: 9. The CDR3 DNA is TGTGCCAGCAGCAGTACTAGCGGGGGCATGAGTACGCAGTATTTT. It codes for CASSSTSGGMSTQYF.

The rearrangement links TRBV2 to TRBJ2-4; 11 bases map to TRBD2. V trimming: 5 bases; J trimming: 5 bases; junction bases outside the gene matches: 8. Germline V gives CDR1 SNHLY, CDR2 FYNNEI. This CDR3 contains 16 residues. In nucleotides, the CDR3 is TGTGCCAGCAGTCGGGGACTAGCGGTGAGGGAAAACATTCAGTACTTC. Its translation: CASSRGLAVRENIQYF.

This chain joins TRBV4-2 and TRBJ2-1; possible D gene TRBD2, 6 bases. The CDR3 length is 13 residues. CDR1 LGHNA and CDR2 YNFKEQ come from the germline V gene. V lost 1 base to trimming and J lost 13 bases, with 14 bases between them. Here the CDR3 DNA reads TGTGCCAGCAGCCAAGTTTTGGGGGGAGGTCAGTTCTTC. As protein: CASSQVLGGGQFF.